A single T cell receptor (beta chain) is shown here with its context. Sequenced by immunoSEQ multiplex PCR; TCRdb stores in-frame clones only, minus some. The table includes approximately 44,000 clones, around 90% detected once. After removal of 7 bases from V and 5 bases from J, the junction contained 9 bases not matched to a gene. CDR3 size: 15 residues. Germline V lookup: CDR1 WSHSY, CDR2 SAAADI. The sample originates from a study of T cell changes during pregnancy in multiple sclerosis. The TCR comes from a female donor in good health, enrolled as a control in a pregnancy study. The chain couples TRBV10-2 to TRBJ2-1, with 9 positions matching TRBD2. The sample was CD4+ T cells from peripheral blood mononuclear cells, taken in the second trimester of pregnancy. The chain's CDR3 is CASTRGGRGDNEQFF. CDR3 DNA: TGCGCCAGCACCCGGGGCGGGAGGGGGGACAATGAGCAGTTCTTC.